The clone carrying this TCR beta chain was counted between two and nine times. The entry originates in a study of CD8+ T cells in alopecia areata. Across the whole study: For treated patients, severity scores reflected the percentage of scalp area affected.

Treatment: oral pan-JAK inhibitor, 5-10 mg twice daily. The germline CDR1 and CDR2 sequences are SQVTM and ANQGSEA. V lost 3 bases and J lost 6, with 9 bases in between. The CDR3 covers 11 residues. cDNA serving as the sequencing template came from extracted, reverse transcribed RNA. TCRdb's copy holds only in-frame clones and misses some; the assay was immunoSEQ multiplex PCR. The data contain 180,000 or so clones, less than 70% of them singletons. The source of this sequence is a human donor with alopecia areata. This chain links TRBV29-1 with TRBJ2-7; D remains ambiguous. The specimen comprised CD8+ T cells sorted from blood, sampled at week 24, from a patient treated with tofacitinib. This chain's CDR3 is CSVDWGSEQYF. The CDR3 nucleotides are TGCAGCGTTGACTGGGGATCCGAGCAGTACTTC.